This T cell receptor beta chain is from a study of OX40 agonist ivuxolimab in advanced cancers. For this clone: Its antigen is undetermined.

Study-wide results and limits: Among the lowest peripheral clonal expansion occurred in 0.1-3.0 mg/kg partial responders.

CDR3 size: 14 residues. CDR1 and CDR2 (germline): LNHDA, SQIVND (reference sequence). The V segment lost 5 bases and the J segment 8 bases; nucleotides outside the gene matches: 7. TCRdb's copy holds only in-frame clones and misses some; the assay was immunoSEQ multiplex PCR. The sample has over 60,000 clones, roughly 80% seen once. The chain combines TRBV19 with TRBJ1-5, with TRBD1 matching 9 bases. The source material was CD4+ or CD8+ T cells sorted from blood, sampled in a trial of the OX40 agonist ivuxolimab. The TCR was taken from an adult with an advanced solid tumor such as melanoma, head and neck, liver or kidney cancer. CDR3 amino acids: CASSRDRVLKPQHF. DNA of the CDR3: TGTGCCAGTAGTCGGGACAGGGTTCTGAAGCCCCAGCATTTT.